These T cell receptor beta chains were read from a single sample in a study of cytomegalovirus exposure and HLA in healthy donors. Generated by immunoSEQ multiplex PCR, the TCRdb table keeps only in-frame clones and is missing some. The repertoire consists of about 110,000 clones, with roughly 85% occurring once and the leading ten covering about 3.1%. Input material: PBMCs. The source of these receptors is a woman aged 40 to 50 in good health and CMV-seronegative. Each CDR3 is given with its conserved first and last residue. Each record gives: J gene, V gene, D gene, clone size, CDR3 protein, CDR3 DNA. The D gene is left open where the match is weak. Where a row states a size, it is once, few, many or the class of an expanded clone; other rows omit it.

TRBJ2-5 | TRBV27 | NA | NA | CASSSRRVQETQYF | TGTGCCAGCAGTTCTAGGAGGGTACAAGAGACCCAGTACTTC
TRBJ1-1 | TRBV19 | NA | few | CASMNRESNTEAFF | TGTGCCAGTATGAACAGGGAGTCGAACACTGAAGCTTTCTTT
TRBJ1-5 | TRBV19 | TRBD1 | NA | CASSRGTGDNQPQHF | TGTGCCAGTAGTAGAGGGACAGGGGACAATCAGCCCCAGCATTTT
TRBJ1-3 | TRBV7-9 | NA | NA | CSSSLADRTSGNTIYF | TGTTCCAGCAGCTTAGCCGACAGGACTTCTGGAAACACCATATATTTT
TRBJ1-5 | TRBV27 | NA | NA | CASRPLTENSNQPQHF | TGTGCCAGCAGGCCCCTGACAGAGAATAGCAATCAGCCCCAGCATTTT
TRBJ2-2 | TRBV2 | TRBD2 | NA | CASRGTSGSPGELFF | TGTGCCAGCAGGGGGACTAGCGGGAGCCCCGGGGAGCTGTTTTTT
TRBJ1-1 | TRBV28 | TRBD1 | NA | CATSDRRVTEAFF | TGTGCCACCTCGGACAGGAGGGTGACTGAAGCTTTCTTT
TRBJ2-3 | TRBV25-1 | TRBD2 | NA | CASSEYRLAGTDTQYF | TGTGCCAGCAGTGAATATAGACTAGCGGGAACAGATACGCAGTATTTT
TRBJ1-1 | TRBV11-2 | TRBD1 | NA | CASSYRGFDRNTEAFF | TGTGCCAGCAGCTACAGGGGGTTCGACCGGAACACTGAAGCTTTCTTT
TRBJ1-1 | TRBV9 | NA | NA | CASSKGWGESEAFF | TGTGCCAGCAGCAAGGGATGGGGGGAGTCTGAAGCTTTCTTT
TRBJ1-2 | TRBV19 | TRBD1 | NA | CASRTGDYGYTF | TGTGCCAGTCGGACAGGGGACTATGGCTACACCTTC
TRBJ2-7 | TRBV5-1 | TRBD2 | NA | CASSLSVAGGPGEQYF | TGCGCCAGCAGCCTTTCAGTAGCGGGAGGGCCCGGCGAGCAGTACTTC
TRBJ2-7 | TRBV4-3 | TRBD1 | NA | CASSQGQGSIYEQYF | TGCGCCAGCAGCCAAGGACAGGGGAGTATCTACGAGCAGTACTTC
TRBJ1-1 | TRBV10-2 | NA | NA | CASSGGGGGEAFF | TGCGCCAGCAGTGGGGGGGGCGGGGGAGAAGCTTTCTTT
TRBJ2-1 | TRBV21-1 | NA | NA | CASSKDVGGSEQFF | TGTGCCAGCAGCAAAGACGTCGGCGGGAGTGAGCAGTTCTTC
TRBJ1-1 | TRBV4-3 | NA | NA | CASSQEYKNTEAFF | TGCGCCAGCAGCCAAGAGTACAAGAACACTGAAGCTTTCTTT
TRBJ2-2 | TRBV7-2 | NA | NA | CASRRGSQWRTGELFF | TGTGCCAGCAGACGAGGCTCCCAGTGGCGGACCGGGGAGCTGTTTTTT
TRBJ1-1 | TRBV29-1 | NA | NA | CSVEGAGAVMNTEAFF | TGCAGCGTTGAGGGGGCAGGGGCTGTGATGAACACTGAAGCTTTCTTT
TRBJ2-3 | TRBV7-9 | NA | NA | CASSGGPSTDTQYF | TGTGCCAGCAGCGGCGGGCCTAGCACAGATACGCAGTATTTT
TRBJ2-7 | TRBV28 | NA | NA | CASSSTGEQYF | TGTGCCAGCAGTTCCACAGGGGAGCAGTACTTC
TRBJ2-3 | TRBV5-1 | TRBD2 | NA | CASSLLLAGGTDTQYF | TGCGCCAGCAGCTTACTACTAGCGGGGGGGACAGATACGCAGTATTTT
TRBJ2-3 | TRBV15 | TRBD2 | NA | CATSRKREFDTDTQYF | TGTGCCACCAGCAGGAAGCGGGAGTTTGACACAGATACGCAGTATTTT
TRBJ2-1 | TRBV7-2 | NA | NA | CASSSGVGNEQFF | TGTGCCAGCAGTTCGGGGGTCGGGAATGAGCAGTTCTTC
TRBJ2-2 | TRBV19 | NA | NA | CASREGQSTGELFF | TGTGCCAGTAGGGAGGGACAGAGCACCGGGGAGCTGTTTTTT
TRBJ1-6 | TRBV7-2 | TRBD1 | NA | CASSPAGGLIGSPLHF | TGTGCCAGCAGCCCAGCAGGGGGACTGATAGGTTCACCCCTCCACTTT
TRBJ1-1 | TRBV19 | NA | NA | CASSMYSTENTEAFF | TGTGCCAGTAGTATGTACAGCACCGAGAACACTGAAGCTTTCTTT
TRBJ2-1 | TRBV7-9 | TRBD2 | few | CASSLGLAGGDEQFF | TGTGCCAGCAGCTTAGGCCTAGCGGGAGGAGATGAGCAGTTCTTC
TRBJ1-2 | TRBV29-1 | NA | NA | CSVREQAGYGYTF | TGCAGCGTACGGGAGCAGGCAGGATATGGCTACACCTTC
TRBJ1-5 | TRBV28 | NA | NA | CASTWNGGLNQPQHF | TGTGCCAGCACCTGGAACGGGGGACTCAATCAGCCCCAGCATTTT